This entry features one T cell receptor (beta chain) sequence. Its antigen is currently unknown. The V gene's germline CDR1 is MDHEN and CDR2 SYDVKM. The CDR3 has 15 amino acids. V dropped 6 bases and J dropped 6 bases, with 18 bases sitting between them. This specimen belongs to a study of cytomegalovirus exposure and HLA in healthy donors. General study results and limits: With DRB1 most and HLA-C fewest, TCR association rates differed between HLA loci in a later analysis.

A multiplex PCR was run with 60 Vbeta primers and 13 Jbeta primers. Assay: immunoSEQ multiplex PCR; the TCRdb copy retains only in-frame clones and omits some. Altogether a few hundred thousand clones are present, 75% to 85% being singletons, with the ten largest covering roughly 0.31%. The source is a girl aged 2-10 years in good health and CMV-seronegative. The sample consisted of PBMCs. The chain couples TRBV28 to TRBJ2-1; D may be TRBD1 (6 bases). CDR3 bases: TGTGCCAGCAGGTCCGCGGACAGAGGTATCAATGAGCAGTTCTTC. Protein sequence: CASRSADRGINEQFF.